What follows are 32 T cell receptor beta chains derived from one specimen sequenced in a study of blood T cell repertoires in COVID-19. Measured with immunoSEQ multiplex PCR; TCRdb has only the in-frame clones, and not every one. The sample lists about 150,000 clones, about nine tenths occurring once. The specimen sequenced was peripheral blood. All receptors derive from a woman in her fifties or sixties with acute or convalescent COVID-19.

The chain is built from TRBV7-6 and TRBJ2-2; 9 nucleotides align to TRBD2. Germline V gene data show CDR1 as SGHVS and CDR2 as FNYEAQ. Trimming took 9 bases from V and 5 from J; bases not matched to a gene: 10. The CDR3 has 15 amino acids. In DNA form, the CDR3 reads TGTGCCAGGCATCCGGCGGGGGGGCCTACCGGGGAGCTGTTTTTT. Translation gives CARHPAGGPTGELFF.

This chain joins TRBV12-3 or TRBV12-4 and TRBJ2-7; the D gene is possibly TRBD2 (6 bases). V dropped 5 bases and J dropped 7 bases, with 15 bases sitting between them. This CDR3 contains 13 residues. CDR3 sequence (DNA): TGTGCCAGCAGTAGGGAGGCGTTGGGTGAGCAGTACTTC. This codes for CASSREALGEQYF.

DNA for the CDR3: TGCGCCAGCAGGACTCCGGGGGTCAGGACTGAAGCTTTCTTT. Its protein product is CASRTPGVRTEAFF. The chain employs TRBV5-1 and TRBJ1-1; D is possibly TRBD1 (5 bases). The CDR3 covers 14 residues. Germline CDR1 SGHRS, CDR2 YFSETQ. Trimming stripped 5 bases from V and 5 bases from J, with 16 bases between.

V gene TRBV5-4 combines with J gene TRBJ2-7, with TRBD2 identical over 8 bases. Trimming cost V 3 bases and J 0 bases; bases outside gene matches: 14. CDR3 length: 18 residues. Germline V gene sequence: CDR1 SGHNT, CDR2 YYREEE (reference sequence). In DNA, the CDR3 is TGTGCCAGCAGCTCCAAAAAAACTAGCGGCCTAAGCTCCTACGAGCAGTACTTC. Translated, it gives CASSSKKTSGLSSYEQYF.

The V call is TRBV2, the J call TRBJ1-4, with D unclear. CDR3 length equals 17 residues. Trimming removed 2 bases from V and 5 bases from J, with 18 bases in between. Germline lookup yields CDR1 SNHLY and CDR2 FYNNEI. The CDR3 nucleotides are TGTGCCAGCAGTGAATTCCAACGACTCGTACAAAATGAAAAACTGTTTTTT. It specifies CASSEFQRLVQNEKLFF.

The J gene is TRBJ1-2, the V gene TRBV7-9, with 9 bases fitting TRBD1. This CDR3 contains 15 residues. The germline V gene has CDR1 SEHNR and CDR2 FQNEAQ (reference sequence). The junction had 8 bases not matched to a gene; V was cut back by 5 bases and J by 4 bases. The CDR3 is CASSPQGAAFYGYTF. The CDR3 region has the DNA TGTGCCAGCAGCCCACAGGGGGCTGCATTCTATGGCTACACCTTC.

In DNA, the CDR3 is TGTGCCAGCAGGGGGGGACAGGGCGGTACTGAAGCTTTCTTT. Residues: CASRGGQGGTEAFF. The chain has TRBV6-4 and TRBJ1-1; 9 nucleotides align to TRBD1. The germline V gene has CDR1 MRHNA and CDR2 SNTAGT. V trimming: 6 bases; J trimming: 5 bases; junction bases outside the gene matches: 7. The CDR3 runs 14 residues.

The CDR3 loop is CASSELAGRDYGYTF. In DNA form, the CDR3 reads TGTGCCAGCAGTGAATTGGCAGGGAGGGACTATGGCTACACCTTC. The chain employs TRBV2 and TRBJ1-2; D possibly corresponds to TRBD1 (5 bases). Trimming removed 2 bases at V and 3 bases at J, with 13 bases between. The length of the CDR3 is 15 residues. The germline gives CDR1 SNHLY, CDR2 FYNNEI.

This chain joins TRBV6-6 and TRBJ2-4, with 10 bases lining up with TRBD1. Germline V gene data show CDR1 as MNHNY and CDR2 as SVGAGI (reference sequence). Trimming cost V 0 bases and J 5 bases; bases outside gene matches: 1. The CDR3 length is 15 residues. The CDR3, as DNA: TGTGCCAGCAGTTACTCTGGGACAGGGGAAAACATTCAGTACTTC. Protein product: CASSYSGTGENIQYF.

The chain carries TRBV29-1 and TRBJ1-1; 10 bases are shared with TRBD1. The CDR3 consists of 13 residues. The J segment lost 4 bases and the V segment lost 4 bases, leaving 3 bases of the junction unmatched. The germline V gene has CDR1 SQVTM and CDR2 ANQGSEA. The chain's CDR3 is CSVAGQGVTEAFF. CDR3 DNA: TGCAGCGTTGCCGGACAGGGGGTCACTGAAGCTTTCTTT. Full variable domain (rest looked up from reference TRBV29-1 and TRBJ1-1): SAVISQKPSRDICQRGTSLTIQCQVDSQVTMMFWYRQQPGQSLTLIATANQGSEATYESGFVIDKFPISRPNLTFSTLTVSNMSPEDSSIYLCSVAGQGVTEAFFGQGTRLTVV.

The rearrangement uses TRBV6-5 and TRBJ1-2; 7 bases are a match to TRBD1. Germline-derived CDR1 and CDR2 are MNHEY and SVGAGI. V was clipped by 4 bases and J by 0 bases; unmatched bases: 5. CDR3 size: 15 residues. The CDR3 loop reads CASSWGQTSNYGYTF. As DNA, the CDR3 is TGTGCCAGCAGTTGGGGACAGACCTCTAACTATGGCTACACCTTC.

V usage is TRBV7-3 and J usage is TRBJ1-6, with D tentatively TRBD1 (5 bases). Trimming removed 2 bases at V and 8 bases at J, with 7 bases between. Germline V lookup: CDR1 SGHTA, CDR2 FQGTGA. CDR3 length: 13 residues. CDR3 sequence (DNA): TGTGCCAGCAGCTTACAGGGTTATTCACCCCTCCACTTT. Protein sequence: CASSLQGYSPLHF.

The chain combines TRBV19 with TRBJ2-1; the D is unclear. The CDR3 length is 11 residues. V was shortened by 3 bases and J by 7 bases, with 4 bases between the two germline ends. Germline V CDR1 and CDR2: LNHDA, SQIVND (reference sequence). The CDR3 coding sequence is TGTGCCAGTAGTATTTATAATGAGCAGTTCTTC. Translated, it gives CASSIYNEQFF.

The V and J genes are TRBV5-6 and TRBJ1-6; D remains ambiguous. The CDR3 covers 14 residues. Germline V gene data show CDR1 as SGHDT and CDR2 as YYEEEE. With 1 base removed from V and 6 bases from J, the gap between germline ends came to 8 bases. The CDR3 DNA reads as TGTGCCAGCAGCTTGCTTGGGCCTAATTCACCCCTCCACTTT. It yields the protein CASSLLGPNSPLHF.

CDR3 DNA sequence: TGTGCCAGCAGTGACGGGGGTGAGCAGTACTTC. This sequence encodes CASSDGGEQYF. This chain links TRBV7-3 with TRBJ2-7; TRBD2 might be the D (6 bases). The CDR3 totals 11 residues. CDR1 is SGHTA, CDR2 FQGTGA, per germline. The ends were cut back, 6 bases at V and 7 bases at J, with 10 bases in the middle.

Only one count was recorded for this clone. J is TRBJ2-1 and V is TRBV15; a possible D gene is TRBD1 (5 bases). Germline-derived CDR1 and CDR2 are LNHNV and YYDKDF (reference sequence). The CDR3 runs to 15 residues. Trimming took off 0 bases at V and 10 bases at J, with 16 bases between the two ends. CDR3 residues: CATSRDYHIAGEQFF. The DNA of the CDR3 is TGTGCCACCAGCAGAGATTATCATATAGCAGGGGAGCAGTTCTTC.

The J gene is TRBJ1-1, the V gene TRBV24-1; 9 bases map to TRBD1. Germline CDR1 KGHDR, CDR2 SFDVKD. The CDR3 totals 13 residues. V lost 4 bases to trimming and J lost 7 bases; unmatched junction nucleotides: 3. CDR3 loop: CATSEGTGFEAFF. The CDR3, as DNA: TGTGCCACCAGTGAGGGGACAGGGTTTGAAGCTTTCTTT.

The rearrangement uses TRBV4-2 and TRBJ2-3; 13 bases agree with TRBD2. V lost 3 bases and J lost 4; bases outside the gene matches: 4. Per the germline V gene, CDR1 is LGHNA and CDR2 is YNFKEQ. The CDR3 is 16 amino acids. CDR3 amino acids: CASSQGTSGDSDTQYF. In DNA form, the CDR3 reads TGTGCCAGCAGCCAGGGGACTAGCGGGGATTCAGATACGCAGTATTTT.

The chain couples TRBV3-1 (or the pseudogene TRBV3-2) to TRBJ1-2; D remains ambiguous. V lost 0 bases, J lost 2 bases, and 7 bases lay in between. Germline CDR1 and CDR2: LGHDT and YNNKEL (reference sequence). This CDR3 spans 14 amino acids. CDR3 DNA sequence: TGTGCCAGCAGCCAAGATCGCGGGAACTATGGCTACACCTTC. This gives the protein CASSQDRGNYGYTF.

The rearrangement joins TRBV6-5 to TRBJ1-6; 8 nucleotides line up with TRBD1. Germline assignment: CDR1 MNHEY and CDR2 SVGAGI. J lost 9 bases, V lost 2 bases, and 6 bases had no gene match. The CDR3 covers 15 residues. CDR3 nucleotides: TGTGCCAGCAGTTACCGAGGTACAGGGGGTTCACCCCTCCACTTT. It is translated as CASSYRGTGGSPLHF.

V and J are TRBV20-1 and TRBJ1-3; perhaps TRBD1 as D (5 bases). The CDR3 has 14 residues. Germline V lookup: CDR1 DFQATT, CDR2 SNEGSKA (reference sequence). The ends were cut back, 3 bases at V and 4 bases at J, with 13 bases in the middle. CDR3 region: CSASGPPGGNTIYF. The CDR3 nucleotides are TGCAGTGCTAGTGGTCCCCCAGGGGGAAACACCATATATTTT.

CDR3 DNA: TGTGCCAGCAGCCAAGGGGGGCCCTACAATGAGCAGTTCTTC. It yields the protein CASSQGGPYNEQFF. This chain uses TRBV3-1 (or the pseudogene TRBV3-2) with TRBJ2-1; tentative D call: TRBD1 (6 bases). CDR1 is LGHDT, CDR2 YNNKEL, per germline (reference sequence). Trimming took off 1 base at V and 2 bases at J, with 6 bases between the two ends. The CDR3 extends over 14 amino acids.

Only one count was recorded for this clone. The chain joins TRBV10-2 to TRBJ2-7, with TRBD2 identical over 11 bases. The germline CDR1 and CDR2 sequences are WSHSY and SAAADI. CDR3 length: 16 residues. V shed 4 bases, J shed 5 bases, and the junction held 10 bases outside the gene matches. As DNA, the CDR3 is TGCGCCAGCAGTGGAACTAGCGGGAGAATCCCCCACGAGCAGTACTTC. This translates into CASSGTSGRIPHEQYF.

The chain joins TRBV3-1 (or the pseudogene TRBV3-2) to TRBJ1-1; 7 nucleotides match TRBD1. Germline CDR1 is LGHDT and CDR2 is YNNKEL (reference sequence). The V gene end was trimmed by 3 bases and the J gene end by 9 bases; junction bases not matched to a gene: 1. The CDR3 has 11 residues. The CDR3 region has the DNA TGTGCCAGCAGCCAGACAGGGCAAGCTTTCTTT. Its translation is CASSQTGQAFF.

V and J are TRBV30 and TRBJ2-7, with unresolved D. The CDR3 runs to 12 residues. Germline CDR1 and CDR2: GTSNPN and SVGIG (reference sequence). The V end lost 5 bases, the J end lost 4 bases, and 12 bases lay between the germline ends. CDR3 residues: CAWGSQEYEQYF. The CDR3 DNA sequence: TGTGCCTGGGGTTCTCAAGAGTACGAGCAGTACTTC.

V gene TRBV19 combines with J gene TRBJ2-7; TRBD1 matches at 10 bases. This CDR3 has 15 amino acids. Germline lookup yields CDR1 LNHDA and CDR2 SQIVND (reference sequence). Trimming removed 7 bases from V and 0 bases from J; junction bases left unmatched: 6. As DNA, the CDR3 is TGTGCCAGTACCCCCGGGACAGGGGCCTCCTACGAGCAGTACTTC. As protein: CASTPGTGASYEQYF.

The chain links TRBV30 to TRBJ2-1; weak D call: TRBD1 (6 bases). Germline CDR1 and CDR2: GTSNPN and SVGIG (reference sequence). V was shortened by 0 bases and J by 3 bases, with 12 bases between the two germline ends. This CDR3 comprises 15 residues. The CDR3 reads CAWSVLGTSYNEQFF. For the CDR3, the DNA is TGTGCCTGGAGTGTACTTGGGACAAGCTACAATGAGCAGTTCTTC.

This clone was recorded once. The chain carries TRBV6-9 and TRBJ1-6, with no clear D. Germline CDR1 is MNHGY and CDR2 is SVAAGI. V lost 4 bases and J 4 bases, leaving 8 bases between the germline ends. The CDR3 loop spans 14 amino acids. CDR3 nucleotide sequence: TGTGCCAGCAGTTGCCCGGGTTATAATTCACCCCTCCACTTT. It codes for CASSCPGYNSPLHF.

This chain joins TRBV7-3 and TRBJ2-1; 11 bases map to TRBD2. CDR1 is SGHTA, CDR2 FQGTGA, per germline. Unmatched junction bases numbered 9, after V lost 1 base and J lost 7 bases. This CDR3 is built from 17 residues. CDR3 in DNA: TGTGCCAGCAGCTTAAGAATTGGGACTAGCGGAATAAATGAGCAGTTCTTC. It translates to CASSLRIGTSGINEQFF.

The chain links TRBV15 to TRBJ2-6, with a weak D call TRBD2 (6 bases). CDR1 is LNHNV, CDR2 YYDKDF, per germline (reference sequence). With 1 base removed from V and 3 bases from J, the gap between germline ends came to 16 bases. The CDR3 spans 18 residues. This CDR3 is CATSRALGLSDGANVLTF. The CDR3 region has the DNA TGTGCCACCAGCAGAGCCCTGGGACTGTCGGATGGGGCCAACGTCCTGACTTTC.

The chain has TRBV7-2 and TRBJ2-3; no definite D call. CDR3 length equals 14 residues. Trimming took 7 bases from V and 0 from J, leaving 11 bases between them. Germline CDR1 SGHTA, CDR2 FQGNSA. The CDR3 DNA reads TGTGCCAGCACCTCCCCCACTAGCACAGATACGCAGTATTTT. Amino acid sequence: CASTSPTSTDTQYF.

The CDR3 region is CASSLALQGNNSPLHF. DNA for the CDR3: TGTGCCAGCAGCTTGGCGCTACAGGGAAATAATTCACCCCTCCACTTT. The chain has TRBV5-4 and TRBJ1-6; TRBD1 is a possible D gene (6 bases). This CDR3 spans 16 amino acids. The germline gives CDR1 SGHNT, CDR2 YYREEE (reference sequence). Trimming stripped 0 bases from V and 5 bases from J, with 12 bases between.